Sequencing of this TCR beta chain was carried out in a study of control samples from healthy donors and cancer patients (dated by TCRdb to 2020 to 2021). Worth noting for this clone: Its antigen has not been determined. Base qualities are not recorded, but no much larger clone differs from it by a single base.

Receptors were amplified or captured by the immunoSEQ multiplex PCR assay. The table comes from immuneACCESS by way of TCRdb, which keeps in-frame sequences with V and J called. Part of the clones is missing from these tables; in studies checked, under half for an unresolved V gene and the rest for unknown reasons. For this sample there are about 130,000 clones; about 93% appear just once. In total, the top ten clones hold 2% to 3% of the sample. The CDR3 starts with the cysteine, ends with the phenylalanine, and has 14 residues. The only DNA kept is the CDR3, 42 bases in frame from the first base. The germline V gene encodes CDR1 GTSNPN and CDR2 SVGIG (reference sequence). V gives up 1 base and J gives up 5 bases, and the segment between their germline ends measures 14 bases.

This receptor was obtained from a man aged 40-50 years in good health. The chain was built from TRBV30 and TRBJ1-1, with TRBD1 as a weak D call on 5 bases. Sequenced material: blood. This receptor has the CDR3 CAWSEWGTRTEAFF. The base sequence is TGTGCCTGGAGTGAATGGGGGACGAGGACTGAAGCTTTCTTT.